This entry describes one T cell receptor (beta chain). TCRdb re-derived calls from the reads in MiXCR, one entry per CDR3 protein. The repertoire holds 250,000 or so distinct CDR3 sequences, with about 15% as singletons. Trimming took off 3 bases at V and 4 bases at J, with 12 bases between the two ends. The CDR3 consists of 14 residues. Germline assignment: CDR1 LNHDA and CDR2 SQIVND (reference sequence). The data were obtained in a study of T cell repertoires in cytomegalovirus infection. The rearrangement uses TRBV19 and TRBJ1-1; weak D call: TRBD1 (5 bases). The sequenced sample consisted of CD8+ T cells from PBMCs. The sequence derives from a human donor in good health (CMV status not recorded). Some clones in this sample may be carry-over from other donors' samples. The CDR3 sequence: CASSMGSGGTEAFF. As DNA, the CDR3 is TGTGCCAGTAGTATGGGATCCGGGGGCACTGAAGCTTTCTTT.